The clone carrying this TCR beta chain has ten or more counts. Its antigen is not identified. This entry comes from a study of early T cells in non-severe SARS-CoV-2 infection. In the study overall: The study sequenced bulk RNA from unsorted whole blood, with chains unpaired. Study-level results: Matching results from VDJdb favored anti-spike CD8 responses, leaving private and CD4 specificities undetected.

The CDR3 totals 12 residues. CDR1 is SNHLY, CDR2 FYNNEI, per germline. V shed 8 bases and J 6 bases; nucleotides not matched to a gene: 7. Separate cDNA molecules each had unique molecular identifiers attached to them. Using its own MiXCR run on the 5' RACE reads, TCRdb lists one record per CDR3 protein. The sample holds about 40,000 distinct CDR3 sequences, over 4% seen once. The chain employs TRBV2 and TRBJ2-7; 7 bases map to TRBD2. Sequenced input: whole blood. The TCR originated in an adult who was a healthcare worker with PCR-confirmed SARS-CoV-2 infection or an uninfected control (not recorded which). The CDR3 sequence is CASSRETVEQYF. In DNA form, the CDR3 reads TGTGCCAGCTCGCGGGAGACGGTCGAGCAGTACTTC.